This note documents a single T cell receptor (beta chain) sequence. What it recognizes is unknown. The CDR3 runs to 14 residues. Trimming at V came to 5 bases and at J to 8 bases, leaving 9 bases not matched to a gene. In germline, CDR1 is MNHEY, CDR2 SVGAGI. The repertoire was sequenced with immunoSEQ multiplex PCR; TCRdb's copy has only in-frame clones and lacks some. The sample shows 95,000 to 100,000 clones, 90% of them seen only once. This sample is part of a study of T cell responses to AZD1222 COVID-19 vaccine. Study-wide results and limits: Donor demographics were predominantly white British with a female majority; clonal diversity may be underestimated. No repertoire was sampled before or during the peak T cell response, only after it. Within unmutated variant regions lay the reported targets of nearly half of spike-specific TCRs.

The chain carries TRBV6-5 and TRBJ1-2; 9 positions agree with TRBD1. The clonotype was recovered from an adult in good health. Specimen: peripheral blood, collected on day 0 of AZD1222 vaccination. The CDR3 reads CASSTGGAPEGYTF. CDR3 sequence (DNA): TGTGCCAGCAGTACAGGGGGCGCCCCGGAAGGCTACACCTTC.